The text below deals with one T cell receptor (beta chain). The antigen remains unidentified. This record comes from a study of T cell responses to AZD1222 COVID-19 vaccine. The study, taken as a whole, reports: Among spike-specific TCRs, nearly half reportedly target unmutated variant regions. Donors, mostly white British, included more females; clonal diversity was possibly underestimated.

Sequenced by immunoSEQ multiplex PCR; TCRdb stores in-frame clones only, minus some. The table has 150,000 or so clones, over 90% seen once. The sequencing used peripheral blood, collected on day 0 of AZD1222 vaccination. This TCR came from an adult in good health.

The CDR3 sequence is CASSSPGQGESPLHF. The DNA for the CDR3 is TGTGCCAGCAGTTCCCCGGGACAGGGGGAGTCACCCCTCCACTTT. This sequence joins TRBV6-2 or TRBV6-3 and TRBJ1-6; 11 nucleotides match TRBD1. The CDR3 consists of 15 residues. Trimming removed 4 bases from V and 10 bases from J; junction bases left unmatched: 6. CDR1 is MNHEY, CDR2 SVGEGT, per germline.